The 10 T cell receptor beta chains reported below all come from one sample, sequenced in a study of OX40 agonist ivuxolimab in advanced cancers. The library relied on the immunoSEQ multiplex PCR assay. The source is immuneACCESS, and TCRdb retained only in-frame sequences with V and J called. Part of the clones is not carried over; for the studies checked, unresolved V genes explain less than half of this, and the remainder is unexplained. Present in this sample are approximately 60,000 clones, 65% to 90% of which were seen just once. The ten largest account for 0.7% of the sample. This material consisted of CD4+ or CD8+ T cells sorted from blood, taken in a trial of the OX40 agonist ivuxolimab. All receptors come from an adult with an advanced solid tumor such as melanoma, head and neck, liver or kidney cancer.

The chain has TRBV20-1 and TRBJ2-7, with D uncertain. Per germline, CDR1 DFQATT and CDR2 SNEGSKA (reference sequence). This CDR3 comprises 10 residues. V shed 5 bases and J shed 4 bases, with 6 bases lying between them. CDR3 amino acids: CSAGIYEQYF. The CDR3 DNA follows: TGCAGTGCTGGGATTTACGAGCAGTACTTC.

This chain uses TRBV9 with TRBJ1-2; D might be TRBD1 (5 bases). The V and J ends lost 6 bases and 5 bases respectively, with 14 bases between them. CDR3 length equals 13 residues. Germline lookup yields CDR1 SGDLS and CDR2 YYNGEE. CDR3 sequence: CASTFRPGYGYTF. The CDR3 bases are TGTGCCAGCACGTTCAGGCCAGGGTATGGCTACACCTTC.

The rearrangement uses TRBV7-2 and TRBJ2-1; unclear D gene. Looked up from germline, CDR1 is SGHTA and CDR2 is FQGNSA. The V end was cut by 0 bases, the J end by 11 bases, with 11 bases between. This CDR3 spans 13 amino acids. Written as DNA, the CDR3 is TGTGCCAGCAGCTTAGCGGGCCCGGGCAAGCAGTTCTTC. This encodes CASSLAGPGKQFF.

This clone was counted between two and nine times. The V gene is TRBV2, the J gene TRBJ1-1; D is unresolved. This CDR3 contains 13 residues. The germline V and J ends were trimmed by 2 bases and 1 base, with 5 bases remaining between them. Germline CDR1 is SNHLY and CDR2 is FYNNEI. The CDR3 region is CASSEQGNTEAFF. The DNA of the CDR3 is TGTGCCAGCAGTGAACAAGGGAACACTGAAGCTTTCTTT.

The chain couples TRBV6-5 to TRBJ2-1; D is possibly TRBD2 (7 bases). The germline V and J ends were trimmed by 2 bases and 15 bases, with 14 bases remaining between them. The CDR3 runs 12 residues. Germline V CDR1 and CDR2: MNHEY, SVGAGI. CDR3 in DNA: TGTGCCAGCAGTTACCCCCGGGGGGCGTGGTTCTTC. It encodes CASSYPRGAWFF.

The V call is TRBV5-1, the J call TRBJ1-1; D is uncertain. CDR1 and CDR2 (germline): SGHRS, YFSETQ. V was trimmed by 4 bases and J by 0 bases, leaving 10 bases between them. CDR3 length: 14 residues. CDR3 coding DNA: TGCGCCAGCAGCAGAGGCCAGGTGAACACTGAAGCTTTCTTT. It is translated as CASSRGQVNTEAFF.

J is TRBJ2-7 and V is TRBV2; D not certain. The germline gives CDR1 SNHLY, CDR2 FYNNEI. This CDR3 contains 11 residues. The V and J ends lost 11 bases and 2 bases respectively, with 10 bases between them. CDR3 in DNA: TGTGCCGCTAATTTAGCCTACGAGCAGTACTTC. This encodes CAANLAYEQYF.

The J gene is TRBJ2-7, the V gene TRBV11-3, with D perhaps matching TRBD2 (6 bases). Germline loops: CDR1 SGHNT, CDR2 YENEEA. The CDR3 is made up of 13 amino acids. Trimming took 8 bases from V and 6 from J, leaving 17 bases between them. The CDR3 protein is CASSPGLASEQYF. In DNA form, the CDR3 reads TGTGCCAGCTCTCCGGGACTTGCCTCCGAGCAGTACTTC.

Here the CDR3 reads CASREGGPYEQYF. CDR3 sequence (DNA): TGTGCCAGCAGAGAGGGAGGGCCCTACGAGCAGTACTTC. The chain uses TRBV5-8 and TRBJ2-7; 7 bases align to TRBD2. Germline V gives CDR1 SGHTS, CDR2 YDEGEE. V trimming: 5 bases; J trimming: 2 bases; junction bases outside the gene matches: 4. This CDR3 spans 13 amino acids.

CDR3 loop: CASSPTGLSYEQYF. As DNA, the CDR3 is TGTGCCAGCTCACCCACAGGGCTCTCCTACGAGCAGTACTTC. The chain carries TRBV18 and TRBJ2-7, with TRBD1 as a possible D gene (6 bases). Trimming left V 3 bases short and J 0 bases short, with 9 bases between. Germline V gene lookup returns CDR1 KGHSH and CDR2 LQKENI. This CDR3 spans 14 amino acids.